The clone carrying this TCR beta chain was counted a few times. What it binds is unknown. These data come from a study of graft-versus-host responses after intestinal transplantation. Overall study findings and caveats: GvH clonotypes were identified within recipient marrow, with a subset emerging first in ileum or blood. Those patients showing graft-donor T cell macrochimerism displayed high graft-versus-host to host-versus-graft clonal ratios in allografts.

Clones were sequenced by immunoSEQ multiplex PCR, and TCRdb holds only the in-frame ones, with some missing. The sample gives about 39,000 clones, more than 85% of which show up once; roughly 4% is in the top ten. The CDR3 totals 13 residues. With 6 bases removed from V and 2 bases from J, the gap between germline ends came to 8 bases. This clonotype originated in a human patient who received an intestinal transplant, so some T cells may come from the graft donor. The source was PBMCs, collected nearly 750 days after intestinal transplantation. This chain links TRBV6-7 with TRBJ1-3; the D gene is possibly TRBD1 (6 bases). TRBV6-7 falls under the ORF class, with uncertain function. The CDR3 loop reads CASSRDTGNTIYF. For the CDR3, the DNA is TGTGCCAGCAGCCGGGACACTGGAAACACCATATATTTT.